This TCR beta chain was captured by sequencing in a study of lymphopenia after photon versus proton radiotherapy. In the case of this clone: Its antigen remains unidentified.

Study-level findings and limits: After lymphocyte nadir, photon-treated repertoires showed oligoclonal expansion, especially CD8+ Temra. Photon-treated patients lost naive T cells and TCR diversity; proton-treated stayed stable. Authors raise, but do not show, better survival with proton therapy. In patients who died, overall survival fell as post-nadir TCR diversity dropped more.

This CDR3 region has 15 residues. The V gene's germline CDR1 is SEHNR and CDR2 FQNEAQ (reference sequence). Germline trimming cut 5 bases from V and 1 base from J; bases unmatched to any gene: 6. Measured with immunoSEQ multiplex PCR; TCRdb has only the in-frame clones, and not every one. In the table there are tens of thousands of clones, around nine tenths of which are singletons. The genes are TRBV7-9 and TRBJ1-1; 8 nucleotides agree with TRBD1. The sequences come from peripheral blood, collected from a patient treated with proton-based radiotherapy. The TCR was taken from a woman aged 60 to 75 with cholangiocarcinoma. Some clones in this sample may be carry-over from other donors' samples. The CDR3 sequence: CASSSRQGRNTEAFF. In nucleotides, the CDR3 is TGTGCCAGCAGCAGTAGACAGGGGAGGAACACTGAAGCTTTCTTT.